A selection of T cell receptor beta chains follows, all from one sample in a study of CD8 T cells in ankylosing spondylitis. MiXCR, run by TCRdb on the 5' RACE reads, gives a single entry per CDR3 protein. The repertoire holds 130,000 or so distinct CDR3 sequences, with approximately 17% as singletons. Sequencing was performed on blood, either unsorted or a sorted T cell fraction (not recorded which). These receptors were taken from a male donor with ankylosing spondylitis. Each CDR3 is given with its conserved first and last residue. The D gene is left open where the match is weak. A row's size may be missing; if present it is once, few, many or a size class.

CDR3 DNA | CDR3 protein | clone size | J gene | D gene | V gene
TGTGCCAGCAGCGTGCAACTAGGGGCCGGGGAGCTGTTTTTT | CASSVQLGAGELFF | few | TRBJ2-2 | . | TRBV9
TGTGCCAGCAGCTTAGATCAGAGGACTAGCGGGAGTTCAGATACGCAGTATTTT | CASSLDQRTSGSSDTQYF | few | TRBJ2-3 | TRBD2 | TRBV11-2
TGTGCCACCAGCAGAGATAAGTCTTTCACAGATACGCAGTATTTT | CATSRDKSFTDTQYF | . | TRBJ2-3 | . | TRBV15
TGTGCCAGCAGTTACTCCCAGGGGTACTCTGGAAACACCATATATTTT | CASSYSQGYSGNTIYF | . | TRBJ1-3 | . | TRBV6-5
TGCGCCAGCAGCCAATCGGGACTAGCAGGGGATGAGCAGTTCTTC | CASSQSGLAGDEQFF | many | TRBJ2-1 | TRBD2 | TRBV4-1
TGTGCCAGCAGCTCAAACCCCTCACTGAACACTGAAGCTTTCTTT | CASSSNPSLNTEAFF | few | TRBJ1-1 | . | TRBV7-9
TGTGCCAGCAGCTTAAATAGTGTCGAGCAGTACTTC | CASSLNSVEQYF | . | TRBJ2-7 | . | TRBV7-6
TGTGCCAGCAGTTTACCAGCAGTGACCTTATCCTACGAGCAGTACTTC | CASSLPAVTLSYEQYF | . | TRBJ2-7 | . | TRBV28
TGTGCCAGCAGCTCACTAGCGGGAGGACAAGAGACCCAGTACTTC | CASSSLAGGQETQYF | . | TRBJ2-5 | TRBD2 | TRBV11-2
TGTGCCAGTAGTACACAGGAAGCATACTATGGCTACACCTTC | CASSTQEAYYGYTF | . | TRBJ1-2 | . | TRBV19
TGCGCCAGCAGCTTGGCAAAAGGACTAGCGGCCTACGAGCAGTACTTC | CASSLAKGLAAYEQYF | . | TRBJ2-7 | TRBD2 | TRBV5-1
TGTGCCAGTAGAGACGATGACACAGATACGCAGTATTTT | CASRDDDTDTQYF | . | TRBJ2-3 | . | TRBV19
TGTGCCAGCAGTTCCCCGGGGCGGGACTACCAAGAGACCCAGTACTTC | CASSSPGRDYQETQYF | few | TRBJ2-5 | . | TRBV6-2/TRBV6-3
TGTGCCATCAGTGAACCCGACAGTTCGCAGGAGCAGTACTTC | CAISEPDSSQEQYF | . | TRBJ2-7 | . | TRBV10-3
TGTGCCAGCAGCTTAGGGGGAGGACACTACAATGAGCAGTTCTTC | CASSLGGGHYNEQFF | few | TRBJ2-1 | . | TRBV7-9
TGTGCCAGCAGTCGGGGCAGAGGAGCCTACAATGAGCAGTTCTTC | CASSRGRGAYNEQFF | . | TRBJ2-1 | . | TRBV27
TGCGCCAGCAGCCAGGGACTAGCGGGAGTCGGTGAGCAGTTCTTC | CASSQGLAGVGEQFF | . | TRBJ2-1 | TRBD2 | TRBV4-1
TGTGCCAGCAGTTTTACCCAGGTGATAGGATATTCACCCCTCCACTTT | CASSFTQVIGYSPLHF | . | TRBJ1-6 | . | TRBV28
TGTGCCAGCAGTTTAGGGTCAGGGTCGAACACTGAAGCTTTCTTT | CASSLGSGSNTEAFF | . | TRBJ1-1 | . | TRBV12-3/TRBV12-4
TGCGCCAGCAGCGAGTGGGTTAGAGGGGGGAACACTGAAGCTTTCTTT | CASSEWVRGGNTEAFF | few | TRBJ1-1 | . | TRBV5-1
TGCGCCAGCAGCTTGGATAGGGGCCTTAATGAAAAACTGTTTTTT | CASSLDRGLNEKLFF | . | TRBJ1-4 | . | TRBV5-1
TGCGCCAGCAGCAGATACCCGGACAGGCAAGAGACCCAGTACTTC | CASSRYPDRQETQYF | . | TRBJ2-5 | TRBD1 | TRBV4-1
TGTGCCAGCAGCCTGACTAGCGGGGGAACCAATGAGCAGTTCTTC | CASSLTSGGTNEQFF | few | TRBJ2-1 | TRBD2 | TRBV7-9
TGTGCCAGCAGTTACACCGAGGACTCATCGCAAGCCTACGAGCAGTACTTC | CASSYTEDSSQAYEQYF | . | TRBJ2-7 | . | TRBV6-2/TRBV6-3
TGTGCCAGCAGCCAAGAGGGACCGGAGAGCTCCTACAATGAGCAGTTCTTC | CASSQEGPESSYNEQFF | few | TRBJ2-1 | . | TRBV4-2
TGTGCCAGCAGCTTAACTACAGGGTCCACTGAAGCTTTCTTT | CASSLTTGSTEAFF | few | TRBJ1-1 | . | TRBV7-9
TGTGCCAGCAGCCAAAGCGGCCTGTACAATGAGCAGTTCTTC | CASSQSGLYNEQFF | . | TRBJ2-1 | . | TRBV3-1
TGTGCCAGCAGTCCCGTAGGAGGCCCTGGCTCCGAGCAGTACTTC | CASSPVGGPGSEQYF | few | TRBJ2-7 | . | TRBV28
TGCGCCAGCAGCATTGGGACAGGGATTGAGCAGTACTTC | CASSIGTGIEQYF | few | TRBJ2-7 | TRBD1 | TRBV5-1
TGTGCCAGCAGCCCTCTGGCGGACAGGGGATATCATTCACCCCTCCACTTT | CASSPLADRGYHSPLHF | . | TRBJ1-6 | TRBD1 | TRBV3-1